The next 29 T cell receptor beta chains were all read from a single sample in a study of blood T cell repertoires in COVID-19. Libraries were prepared by immunoSEQ multiplex PCR; TCRdb keeps only in-frame clonotypes and omits some of them. The repertoire holds hundreds of thousands of clones, approximately 80% seen once, with roughly 4.5% in the top ten. Sequencing was done on a sample of PBMCs or T cells enriched from blood (not recorded which). The receptors stem from a man younger than 40 with acute COVID-19.

The V gene is TRBV18, the J gene TRBJ1-3, with 11 bases lining up with TRBD1. Germline V gene lookup returns CDR1 KGHSH and CDR2 LQKENI. The V and J ends lost 3 bases and 5 bases, in that order; junction bases with no gene match: 6. CDR3 length equals 16 residues. The CDR3 loop is CASSPGTGGLRNTIYF. As DNA, the CDR3 is TGTGCCAGCTCACCCGGGACAGGGGGTTTGAGAAACACCATATATTTT.

The chain has TRBV5-4 and TRBJ2-2; weak D call: TRBD2 (6 bases). V lost 4 bases to trimming and J lost 7 bases, with 11 bases between them. The CDR3 loop spans 13 amino acids. The V gene's germline CDR1 is SGHNT and CDR2 YYREEE (reference sequence). The CDR3 region is CASSLQTSGELFF. The DNA of the CDR3 is TGTGCCAGCAGCCTACAGACTAGCGGGGAGCTGTTTTTT.

This chain uses TRBV5-6 with TRBJ2-1, with unresolved D. The CDR3 has 11 amino acids. The V and J ends lost 0 bases and 9 bases respectively, with 4 bases between them. CDR1 and CDR2 from the germline V gene are SGHDT and YYEEEE. The CDR3 DNA reads as TGTGCCAGCAGCTTGGGGCCTGAGCAGTTCTTC. Amino acid sequence: CASSLGPEQFF.

This chain links TRBV9 with TRBJ1-1; tentatively, D is TRBD1 (5 bases). The CDR3 is 17 amino acids. The germline V and J ends were trimmed by 3 bases and 5 bases, with 23 bases remaining between them. Per the germline V gene, CDR1 is SGDLS and CDR2 is YYNGEE. CDR3 nucleotide sequence: TGTGCCAGCAGCGCCTTCAAAGGCAGGGTAGCACATACTGAAGCTTTCTTT. Protein product: CASSAFKGRVAHTEAFF.

The V and J genes are TRBV7-9 and TRBJ1-5; weak D call: TRBD1 (5 bases). Trimming cost V 4 bases and J 3 bases, with 13 bases left between them. Germline V gene data show CDR1 as SEHNR and CDR2 as FQNEAQ (reference sequence). This CDR3 contains 15 residues. This chain's CDR3 is CASSSSTVSNQPQHF. As DNA, the CDR3 is TGTGCCAGCAGCTCGTCGACAGTTTCCAATCAGCCCCAGCATTTT.

This clone was seen only a few times. This chain uses TRBV6-4 with TRBJ2-7; D remains unclear. CDR3 length: 14 amino acids. Germline-derived CDR1 and CDR2 are MRHNA and SNTAGT. The V end lost 0 bases, the J end lost 0 bases, and 6 bases lay between the germline ends. In nucleotides, the CDR3 is TGTGCCAGCAGTGACTCGTCATTCTCCTACGAGCAGTACTTC. This encodes CASSDSSFSYEQYF.

The J gene is TRBJ2-3, the V gene TRBV10-3; TRBD1 might be the D (5 bases). Germline CDR1 and CDR2: ENHRY and SYGVKD. Trimming left V 11 bases short and J 6 bases short, with 15 bases between. The CDR3 covers 12 residues. CDR3 in amino acids: CALGQGLDTQYF. The CDR3 region has the DNA TGTGCCCTGGGGCAGGGTCTGGATACGCAGTATTTT.

This clone occurred once. The J gene is TRBJ2-3, the V gene TRBV9, with 12 bases lining up with TRBD2. After removal of 0 bases from V and 2 bases from J, the junction contained 1 base not matched to a gene. The CDR3 totals 16 residues. Germline assignment: CDR1 SGDLS and CDR2 YYNGEE. The CDR3: CASSVASGGVTDTQYF. CDR3 coding DNA: TGTGCCAGCAGCGTAGCTAGCGGGGGGGTCACAGATACGCAGTATTTT.

In its sample, this clone was seen a few times. This chain uses TRBV11-2 with TRBJ1-5, with 7 nucleotides matching TRBD1. From germline, CDR1 is SGHAT and CDR2 FQNNGV. V was clipped by 5 bases and J by 2 bases; unmatched bases: 9. This CDR3 is built from 16 residues. DNA of the CDR3: TGTGCCAGCAGCGCGACCACAGGGGCAGGCAATCAGCCCCAGCATTTT. As protein: CASSATTGAGNQPQHF. Full variable domain (outside the CDR3, taken from reference TRBV11-2 and TRBJ1-5): EAGVAQSPRYKIIEKRQSVAFWCNPISGHATLYWYQQILGQGPKLLIQFQNNGVVDDSQLPKDRFSAERLKGVDSTLKIQPAKLEDSAVYLCASSATTGAGNQPQHFGDGTRLSIL.

The V and J genes are TRBV28 and TRBJ2-5; possible D gene TRBD1, 6 bases. Germline V gene sequence: CDR1 MDHEN, CDR2 SYDVKM. V dropped 5 bases and J dropped 2 bases, with 9 bases sitting between them. This CDR3 region has 13 residues. The CDR3 reads CASSKDRQETQYF. The CDR3 DNA reads TGTGCCAGCAGTAAGGACAGACAAGAGACCCAGTACTTC.

V is TRBV3-1 (or the pseudogene TRBV3-2) and J is TRBJ2-7, with TRBD1 as a possible D gene (5 bases). The V gene lost 1 base and the J gene lost 2 bases, with 9 bases spanning the gap. There are 14 residues in the CDR3. Germline values: CDR1 LGHDT, CDR2 YNNKEL (reference sequence). For the CDR3, the DNA is TGTGCCAGCAGCCAAGGAGACAGAACCTACGAGCAGTACTTC. It yields the protein CASSQGDRTYEQYF.

J is TRBJ2-3 and V is TRBV24-1; TRBD1 matches 8 bases. V lost 2 bases and J lost 3; bases outside the gene matches: 6. Germline lookup yields CDR1 KGHDR and CDR2 SFDVKD. This CDR3 has 16 residues. The CDR3 loop reads CATSDSDRVGTDTQYF. For the CDR3, the DNA is TGTGCCACCAGTGATTCGGACAGGGTCGGAACAGATACGCAGTATTTT.

The chain uses TRBV4-1 and TRBJ2-3; tentative D call: TRBD1 (5 bases). Germline V gene lookup returns CDR1 MGHRA and CDR2 YSYEKL. The length of the CDR3 is 14 residues. The V and J ends lost 4 bases and 0 bases respectively, with 8 bases between them. The chain's CDR3 is CASSPGHSTDTQYF. The CDR3 DNA reads TGCGCCAGCAGCCCTGGACACAGCACAGATACGCAGTATTTT.

This clone was seen ten or more times. The chain recombines TRBV30 with TRBJ1-2; possibly TRBD1 for D (5 bases). V shed 4 bases and J shed 5 bases, with 23 bases lying between them. This CDR3 spans 16 amino acids. From germline, CDR1 is GTSNPN and CDR2 SVGIG (reference sequence). CDR3 nucleotides: TGTGCCTGGACGCCGGAAAGGGCAGGGAATTTGTATGGCTACACCTTC. Protein: CAWTPERAGNLYGYTF.

The V gene is TRBV3-1 (or the pseudogene TRBV3-2), the J gene TRBJ1-1, with 9 bases fitting TRBD1. Germline V gene sequence: CDR1 LGHDT, CDR2 YNNKEL (reference sequence). With 6 bases clipped from V and 2 bases from J, the junction kept 4 bases outside the gene matches. The CDR3 has 14 amino acids. CDR3: CASRGTGTNTEAFF. Here the CDR3 DNA reads TGTGCCAGCAGAGGGACAGGGACCAACACTGAAGCTTTCTTT.

This clone was seen only a few times. The chain employs TRBV25-1 and TRBJ1-6; no clear D gene. Looked up from germline, CDR1 is MGHDK and CDR2 is SYGVNS. The CDR3 is made up of 14 amino acids. Trimming took 4 bases from V and 7 from J, leaving 11 bases between them. CDR3 nucleotide sequence: TGTGCCAGCAGTGGGAGGTTACCGAATTCACCCCTCCACTTT. Its translation is CASSGRLPNSPLHF.

This chain connects TRBV6-2 or TRBV6-3 to TRBJ2-1; possibly TRBD2 for D (5 bases). Trimming removed 1 base from V and 0 bases from J, with 10 bases in between. Germline lookup yields CDR1 MNHEY and CDR2 SVGEGT. The CDR3 covers 16 residues. CDR3 protein: CASSYLSGNSYNEQFF. As DNA, the CDR3 is TGTGCCAGCAGTTACTTGTCGGGGAACTCCTACAATGAGCAGTTCTTC.

This CDR3 is CASRVTISLTGELFF. CDR3 coding DNA: TGTGCCAGTCGAGTTACGATTTCCCTTACCGGGGAGCTGTTTTTT. This chain joins TRBV6-5 and TRBJ2-2, with D unresolved. CDR1 MNHEY and CDR2 SVGAGI come from the germline V gene. Trimming took off 9 bases at V and 5 bases at J, with 19 bases between the two ends. CDR3 length equals 15 residues.

The chain is built from TRBV6-5 and TRBJ2-2; perhaps TRBD2 as D (5 bases). The CDR3 totals 13 residues. Germline V CDR1 and CDR2: MNHEY, SVGAGI. Trimming removed 8 bases from V and 4 bases from J, with 11 bases in between. CDR3 coding DNA: TGTGCCAGCGCCTCGGAGGTCACCGGGGAGCTGTTTTTT. As protein: CASASEVTGELFF.

The rearrangement links TRBV6-5 to TRBJ1-4, with a tentative D call TRBD1 (5 bases). CDR3 length equals 15 residues. Trimming stripped 3 bases from V and 6 bases from J, with 14 bases between. CDR1 and CDR2 from the germline V gene are MNHEY and SVGAGI. CDR3 DNA sequence: TGTGCCAGCAGTTATGGGGGGGGAAAAGATGAAAAACTGTTTTTT. Translated: CASSYGGGKDEKLFF.

CDR3 loop: CASSGGQVNSPLHF. The CDR3, as DNA: TGCGCCAGCAGTGGGGGACAGGTGAATTCACCCCTCCACTTT. The chain is built from TRBV10-2 and TRBJ1-6, with 8 bases fitting TRBD1. V trimming: 4 bases; J trimming: 7 bases; junction bases outside the gene matches: 3. The CDR3 consists of 14 residues. Germline V gene lookup returns CDR1 WSHSY and CDR2 SAAADI.

The J gene is TRBJ2-5, the V gene TRBV10-2; 9 bases are shared with TRBD2. Trimming removed 7 bases from V and 1 base from J; junction bases left unmatched: 7. The germline V gene encodes CDR1 WSHSY and CDR2 SAAADI. There are 15 residues in the CDR3. The CDR3 sequence: CASKMTSGSQETQYF. CDR3 bases: TGCGCCAGCAAAATGACTAGCGGAAGCCAAGAGACCCAGTACTTC.

This clone was seen a single time. This chain links TRBV6-6 with TRBJ1-2, with TRBD1 matching 8 bases. The germline gives CDR1 MNHNY, CDR2 SVGAGI (reference sequence). The CDR3 runs 16 residues. V gave up 0 bases and J gave up 8 bases; unmatched junction bases: 11. This chain's CDR3 is CASSYSDRQGAFGYTF. In DNA, the CDR3 is TGTGCCAGCAGTTACTCGGATAGGCAGGGGGCTTTCGGCTACACCTTC.

V usage is TRBV30 and J usage is TRBJ1-6, with unresolved D. In germline, CDR1 is GTSNPN, CDR2 SVGIG (reference sequence). This CDR3 has 13 residues. V was trimmed by 4 bases and J by 9 bases, leaving 13 bases between them. As DNA, the CDR3 is TGTGCCTGGAACGGAGGGTATGTTTCACCCCTCCACTTT. Encoded protein: CAWNGGYVSPLHF.

J is TRBJ2-1 and V is TRBV7-9; 7 nucleotides align to TRBD1. With 3 bases clipped from V and 4 bases from J, the junction kept 6 bases outside the gene matches. Per the germline V gene, CDR1 is SEHNR and CDR2 is FQNEAQ (reference sequence). The CDR3 covers 15 residues. The CDR3 loop is CASSFAGGTYNEQFF. The DNA of the CDR3 is TGTGCCAGCAGCTTCGCAGGGGGAACTTACAATGAGCAGTTCTTC.

In its sample, this clone was seen a few times. This sequence joins TRBV28 and TRBJ1-1; a possible D gene is TRBD1 (5 bases). Trimming left V 6 bases short and J 0 bases short, with 23 bases between. CDR1 is MDHEN and CDR2 is SYDVKM in the germline V gene. This CDR3 spans 18 amino acids. The CDR3 is CASSETWAGGVMNTEAFF. CDR3 bases: TGTGCCAGCAGCGAGACGTGGGCCGGAGGGGTAATGAACACTGAAGCTTTCTTT.

The chain carries TRBV18 and TRBJ2-1; TRBD1 aligns across 7 bases. With 3 bases clipped from V and 6 bases from J, the junction kept 5 bases outside the gene matches. CDR3 size: 14 residues. In germline, CDR1 is KGHSH, CDR2 LQKENI. Here the CDR3 DNA reads TGTGCCAGCTCACCTTCACAGGGGACCAATGAGCAGTTCTTC. Residues: CASSPSQGTNEQFF.

Turning to this clone: Other DNA sequences in the same sample also yield this CDR3. The rearrangement uses TRBV6-5 and TRBJ2-2; D is uncertain. Trimming shortened V by 6 bases and J by 5 bases, and 10 bases separated the two germline ends. Germline V gene data show CDR1 as MNHEY and CDR2 as SVGAGI. The CDR3 length is 13 residues. CDR3 protein: CASSLTETGELFF. CDR3 bases: TGTGCCAGCAGCCTAACCGAGACCGGGGAGCTGTTTTTT.

There are a few counts of this clone. This sequence joins TRBV4-2 and TRBJ2-7, with D perhaps matching TRBD2 (5 bases). V was shortened by 4 bases and J by 1 base, with 20 bases between the two germline ends. CDR1 is LGHNA and CDR2 is YNFKEQ in the germline V gene. The CDR3 contains 17 residues. CDR3 region: CASSRQWAGVESYEQYF. As DNA, the CDR3 is TGTGCCAGCAGCCGGCAATGGGCGGGCGTTGAGTCCTACGAGCAGTACTTC.